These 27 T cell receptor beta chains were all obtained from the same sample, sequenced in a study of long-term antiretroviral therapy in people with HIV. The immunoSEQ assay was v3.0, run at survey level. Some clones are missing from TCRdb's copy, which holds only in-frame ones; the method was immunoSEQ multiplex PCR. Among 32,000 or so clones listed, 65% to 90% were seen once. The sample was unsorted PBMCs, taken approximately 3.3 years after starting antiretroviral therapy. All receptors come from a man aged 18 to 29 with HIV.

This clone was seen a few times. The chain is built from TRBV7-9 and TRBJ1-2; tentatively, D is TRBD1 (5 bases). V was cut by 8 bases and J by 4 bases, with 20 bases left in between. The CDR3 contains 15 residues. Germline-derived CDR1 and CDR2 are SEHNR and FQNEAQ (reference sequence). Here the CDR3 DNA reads TGTGCCAGCGAAGAGGGAGGGCGTCAGGGCTATGGCTACACCTTC. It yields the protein CASEEGGRQGYGYTF. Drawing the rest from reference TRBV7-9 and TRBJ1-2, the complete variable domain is DTGVSQNPRHKITKRGQNVTFRCDPISEHNRLYWYRQTLGQGPEFLTYFQNEAQLEKSRLLSDRFSAERPKGSFSTLEIQRTEQGDSAMYLCASEEGGRQGYGYTFGSGTRLTVV.

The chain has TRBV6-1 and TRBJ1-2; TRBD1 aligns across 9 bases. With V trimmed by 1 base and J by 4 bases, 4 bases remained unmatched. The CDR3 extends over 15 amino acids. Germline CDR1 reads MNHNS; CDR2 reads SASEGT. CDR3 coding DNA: TGTGCCAGCAGTGAAGACAGGGGGCAGGGCTATGGCTACACCTTC. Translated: CASSEDRGQGYGYTF.

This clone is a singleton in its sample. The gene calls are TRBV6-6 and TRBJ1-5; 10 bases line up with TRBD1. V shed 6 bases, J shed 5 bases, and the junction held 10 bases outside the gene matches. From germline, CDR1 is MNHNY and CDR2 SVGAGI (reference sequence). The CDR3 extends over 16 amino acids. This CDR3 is CASRPPSDRGDQPQHF. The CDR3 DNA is TGTGCCAGCAGACCCCCCTCGGACAGGGGGGATCAGCCCCAGCATTTT.

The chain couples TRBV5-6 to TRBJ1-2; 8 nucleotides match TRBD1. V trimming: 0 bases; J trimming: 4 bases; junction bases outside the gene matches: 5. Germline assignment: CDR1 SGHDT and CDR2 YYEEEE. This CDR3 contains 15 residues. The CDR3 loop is CASSLGAGTGYGYTF. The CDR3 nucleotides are TGTGCCAGCAGCTTGGGGGCCGGGACAGGCTATGGCTACACCTTC.

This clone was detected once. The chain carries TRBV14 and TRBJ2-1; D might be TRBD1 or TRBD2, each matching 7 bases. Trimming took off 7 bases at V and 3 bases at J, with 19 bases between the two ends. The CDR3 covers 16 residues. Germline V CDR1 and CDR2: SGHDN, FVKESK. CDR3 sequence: CASTSRGLADYNEQFF. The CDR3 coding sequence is TGTGCCAGCACCTCTAGGGGGCTAGCGGACTACAATGAGCAGTTCTTC.

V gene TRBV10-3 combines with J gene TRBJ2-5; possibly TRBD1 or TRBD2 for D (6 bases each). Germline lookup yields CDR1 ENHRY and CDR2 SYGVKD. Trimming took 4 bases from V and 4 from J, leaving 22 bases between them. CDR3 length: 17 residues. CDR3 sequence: CAISGDFQGRGAETQYF. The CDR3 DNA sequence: TGTGCCATCAGTGGCGATTTTCAGGGAAGGGGGGCAGAGACCCAGTACTTC.

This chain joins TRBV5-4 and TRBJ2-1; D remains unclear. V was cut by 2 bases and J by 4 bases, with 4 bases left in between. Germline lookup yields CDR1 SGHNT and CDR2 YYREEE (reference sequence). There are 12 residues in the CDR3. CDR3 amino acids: CASSLLYNEQFF. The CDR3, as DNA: TGTGCCAGCAGCTTATTGTACAATGAGCAGTTCTTC.

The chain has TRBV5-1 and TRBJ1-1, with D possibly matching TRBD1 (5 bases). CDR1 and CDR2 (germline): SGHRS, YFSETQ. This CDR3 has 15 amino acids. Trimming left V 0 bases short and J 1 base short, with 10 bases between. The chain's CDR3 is CASSLAPGKNTEAFF. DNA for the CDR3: TGCGCCAGCAGCTTGGCCCCAGGGAAGAACACTGAAGCTTTCTTT.

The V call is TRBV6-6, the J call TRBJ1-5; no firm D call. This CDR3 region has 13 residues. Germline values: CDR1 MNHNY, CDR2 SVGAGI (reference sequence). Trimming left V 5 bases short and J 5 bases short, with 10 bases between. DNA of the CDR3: TGTGCCAGCAGTCCTCCTGTGGATCAGCCCCAGCATTTT. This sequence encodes CASSPPVDQPQHF.

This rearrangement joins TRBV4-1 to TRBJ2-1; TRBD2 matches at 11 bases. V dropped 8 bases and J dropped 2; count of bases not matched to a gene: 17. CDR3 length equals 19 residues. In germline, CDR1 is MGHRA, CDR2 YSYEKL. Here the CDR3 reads CASSGQFVSTSGTYNEQFF. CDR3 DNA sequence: TGCGCCAGCTCTGGTCAGTTCGTGTCGACTAGCGGGACCTACAATGAGCAGTTCTTC.

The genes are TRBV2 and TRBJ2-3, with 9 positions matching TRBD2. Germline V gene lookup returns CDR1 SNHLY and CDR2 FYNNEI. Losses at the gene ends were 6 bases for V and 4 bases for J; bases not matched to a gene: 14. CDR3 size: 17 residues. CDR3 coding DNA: TGTGCCAGCAGCACGACCCCGGGACTAGCAGATTCAGATACGCAGTATTTT. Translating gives CASSTTPGLADSDTQYF.

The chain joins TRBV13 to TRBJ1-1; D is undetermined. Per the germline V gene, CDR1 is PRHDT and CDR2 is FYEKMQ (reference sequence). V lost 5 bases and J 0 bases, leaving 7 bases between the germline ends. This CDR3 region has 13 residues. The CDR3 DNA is TGTGCCAGCAGCGATAGACTGAACACTGAAGCTTTCTTT. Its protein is CASSDRLNTEAFF.

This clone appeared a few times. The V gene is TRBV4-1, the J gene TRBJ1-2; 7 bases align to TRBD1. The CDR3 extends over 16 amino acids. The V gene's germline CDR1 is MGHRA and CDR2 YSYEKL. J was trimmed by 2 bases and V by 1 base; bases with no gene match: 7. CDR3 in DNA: TGCGCCAGCAGCCAAGCGCCAAAGGGACAGAACTATGGCTACACCTTC. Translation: CASSQAPKGQNYGYTF.

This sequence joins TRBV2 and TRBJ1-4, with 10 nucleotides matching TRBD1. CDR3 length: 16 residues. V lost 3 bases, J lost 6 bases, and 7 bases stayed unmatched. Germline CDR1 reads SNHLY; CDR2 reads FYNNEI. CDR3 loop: CASSDRGQGRDEKLFF. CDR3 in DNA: TGTGCCAGCAGTGATCGGGGACAGGGGAGGGATGAAAAACTGTTTTTT.

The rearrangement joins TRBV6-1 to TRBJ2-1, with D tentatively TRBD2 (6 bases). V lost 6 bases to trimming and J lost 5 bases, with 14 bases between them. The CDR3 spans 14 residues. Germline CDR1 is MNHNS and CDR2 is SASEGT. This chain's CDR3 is CASSEAGRHNEQFF. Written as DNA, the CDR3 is TGTGCCAGCAGCGAGGCGGGGCGCCACAATGAGCAGTTCTTC.

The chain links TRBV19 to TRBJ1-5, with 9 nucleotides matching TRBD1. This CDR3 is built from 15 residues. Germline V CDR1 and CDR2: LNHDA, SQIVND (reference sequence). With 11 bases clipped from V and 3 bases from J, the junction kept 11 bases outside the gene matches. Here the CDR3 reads CAGPGGTGPNQPQHF. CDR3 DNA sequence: TGTGCCGGCCCCGGAGGGACAGGGCCCAATCAGCCCCAGCATTTT.

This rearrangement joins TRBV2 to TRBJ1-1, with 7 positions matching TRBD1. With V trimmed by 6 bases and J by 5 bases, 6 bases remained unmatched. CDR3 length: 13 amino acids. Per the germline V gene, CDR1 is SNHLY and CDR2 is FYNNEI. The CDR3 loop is CASSPQGWTEAFF. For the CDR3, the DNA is TGTGCCAGCAGCCCACAGGGGTGGACTGAAGCTTTCTTT. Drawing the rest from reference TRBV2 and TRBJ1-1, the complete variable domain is EPEVTQTPSHQVTQMGQEVILRCVPISNHLYFYWYRQILGQKVEFLVSFYNNEISEKSEIFDDQFSVERPDGSNFTLKIRSTKLEDSAMYFCASSPQGWTEAFFGQGTRLTVV.

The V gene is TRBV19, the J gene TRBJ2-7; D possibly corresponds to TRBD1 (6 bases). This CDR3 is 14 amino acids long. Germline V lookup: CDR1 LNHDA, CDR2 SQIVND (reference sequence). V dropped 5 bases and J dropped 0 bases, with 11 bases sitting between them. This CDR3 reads CASSVGTFSYEQYF. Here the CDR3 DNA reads TGTGCCAGTAGTGTCGGGACATTCTCCTACGAGCAGTACTTC.

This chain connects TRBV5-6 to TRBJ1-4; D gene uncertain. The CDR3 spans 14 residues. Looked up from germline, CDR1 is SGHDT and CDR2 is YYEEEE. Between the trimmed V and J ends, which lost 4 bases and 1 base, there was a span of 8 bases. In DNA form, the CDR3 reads TGTGCCAGCAGCCTCGACGGAACTAATGAAAAACTGTTTTTT. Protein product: CASSLDGTNEKLFF. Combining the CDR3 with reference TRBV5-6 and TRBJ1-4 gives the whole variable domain DAGVTQSPTHLIKTRGQQVTLRCSPKSGHDTVSWYQQALGQGPQFIFQYYEEEERQRGNFPDRFSGHQFPNYSSELNVNALLLGDSALYLCASSLDGTNEKLFFGSGTQLSVL.

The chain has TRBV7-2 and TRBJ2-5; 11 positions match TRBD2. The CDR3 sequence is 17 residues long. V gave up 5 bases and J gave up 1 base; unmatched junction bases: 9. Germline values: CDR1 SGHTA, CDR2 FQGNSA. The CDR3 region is CASSPGPSGRFQETQYF. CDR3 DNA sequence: TGTGCCAGCAGCCCCGGGCCTAGCGGGAGGTTCCAAGAGACCCAGTACTTC.

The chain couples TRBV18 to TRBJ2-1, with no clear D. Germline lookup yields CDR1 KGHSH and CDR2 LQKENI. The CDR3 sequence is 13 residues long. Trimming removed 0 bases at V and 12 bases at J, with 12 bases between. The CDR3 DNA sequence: TGTGCCAGCTCACCACCGGGAACGGGCGGGCAGTTCTTC. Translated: CASSPPGTGGQFF.

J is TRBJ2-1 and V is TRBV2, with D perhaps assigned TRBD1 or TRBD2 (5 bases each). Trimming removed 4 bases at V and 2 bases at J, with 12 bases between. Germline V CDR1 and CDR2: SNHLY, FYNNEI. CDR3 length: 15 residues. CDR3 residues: CASSVRGMAYNEQFF. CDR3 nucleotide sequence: TGTGCCAGCAGTGTGAGGGGTATGGCCTACAATGAGCAGTTCTTC.

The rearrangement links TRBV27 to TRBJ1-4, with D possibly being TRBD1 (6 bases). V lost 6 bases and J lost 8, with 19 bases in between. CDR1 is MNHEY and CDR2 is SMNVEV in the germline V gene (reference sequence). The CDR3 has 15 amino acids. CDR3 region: CASSATGRLREKLFF. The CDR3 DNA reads TGTGCCAGCAGCGCTACAGGGAGGCTTCGGGAAAAACTGTTTTTT.

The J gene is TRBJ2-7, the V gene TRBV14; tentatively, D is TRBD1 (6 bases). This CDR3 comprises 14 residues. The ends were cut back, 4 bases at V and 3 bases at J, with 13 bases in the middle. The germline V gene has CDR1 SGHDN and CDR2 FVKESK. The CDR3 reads CASSPTGLIYEQYF. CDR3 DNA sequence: TGTGCCAGCAGCCCGACAGGACTCATCTACGAGCAGTACTTC.

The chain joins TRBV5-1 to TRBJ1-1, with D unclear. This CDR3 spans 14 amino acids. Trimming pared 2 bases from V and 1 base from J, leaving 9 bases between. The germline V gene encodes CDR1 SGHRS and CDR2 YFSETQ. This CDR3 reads CASSFPGGNTEAFF. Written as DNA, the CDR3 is TGCGCCAGCAGCTTTCCGGGAGGGAACACTGAAGCTTTCTTT.

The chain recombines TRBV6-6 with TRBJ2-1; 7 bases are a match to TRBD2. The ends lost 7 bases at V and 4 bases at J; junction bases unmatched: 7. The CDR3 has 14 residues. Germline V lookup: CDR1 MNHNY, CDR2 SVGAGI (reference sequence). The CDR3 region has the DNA TGTGCCAGCACTTCGAGCGGGGTGTACAATGAGCAGTTCTTC. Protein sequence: CASTSSGVYNEQFF.

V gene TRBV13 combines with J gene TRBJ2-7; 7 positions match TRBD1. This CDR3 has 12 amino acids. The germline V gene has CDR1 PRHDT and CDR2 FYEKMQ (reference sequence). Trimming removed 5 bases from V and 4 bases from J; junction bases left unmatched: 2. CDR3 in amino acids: CASSPGQYEQYF. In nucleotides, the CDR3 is TGTGCCAGCAGCCCGGGACAGTACGAGCAGTACTTC. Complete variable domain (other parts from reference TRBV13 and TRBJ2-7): AAGVIQSPRHLIKEKRETATLKCYPIPRHDTVYWYQQGPGQDPQFLISFYEKMQSDKGSIPDRFSAQQFSDYHSELNMSSLELGDSALYFCASSPGQYEQYFGPGTRLTVT.